A single sample is the source of the 19 T cell receptor beta chains below, sequenced in a study of early T cells in non-severe SARS-CoV-2 infection. MiXCR was run by TCRdb on the 5' RACE reads, yielding one entry per CDR3 protein. The sample contains 45,000 to 65,000 distinct CDR3 sequences, about 9.1% of which appear only once. The sample was whole blood. The receptor source for this set is an adult who was a healthcare worker with PCR-confirmed SARS-CoV-2 infection or an uninfected control (not recorded which).

This clonotype was counted ten times or more. The chain has TRBV7-8 and TRBJ2-5, with no clear D. V was cut by 5 bases and J by 2 bases, with 3 bases left in between. The germline V gene encodes CDR1 SGHVS and CDR2 FQNEAQ. CDR3 size: 11 residues. The CDR3 nucleotides read TGTGCCAGCAGCCCTCAAGAGACCCAGTACTTC. Protein sequence: CASSPQETQYF.

This clonotype has at least ten counts. The chain is built from TRBV5-8 and TRBJ2-1; 9 bases are shared with TRBD1. The V gene's germline CDR1 is SGHTS and CDR2 YDEGEE. The V segment lost 4 bases and the J segment 5 bases; nucleotides outside the gene matches: 7. The CDR3 is 15 residues long. In nucleotides, the CDR3 is TGTGCCAGCAGCCGGGGACAGGGTGAGGACAATGAGCAGTTCTTC. Amino acids: CASSRGQGEDNEQFF. Full variable domain (remainder filled in from reference TRBV5-8 and TRBJ2-1): EAGVTQSPTHLIKTRGQQATLRCSPISGHTSVYWYQQALGLGLQFLLWYDEGEERNRGNFPPRFSGRQFPNYSSELNVNALELEDSALYLCASSRGQGEDNEQFFGPGTRLTVL.

The chain uses TRBV12-3 or TRBV12-4 and TRBJ1-4; TRBD1 matches at 10 bases. The CDR3 sequence is 14 residues long. Trimming at V came to 6 bases and at J to 7 bases, leaving 5 bases not matched to a gene. DNA of the CDR3: TGTGCCAGCAGGTGGACAGGGGGTAGTGAAAAACTGTTTTTT. Amino acids: CASRWTGGSEKLFF.

In its sample, this clonotype was seen a few times. V and J are TRBV3-1 and TRBJ1-1, with D maybe TRBD1 (5 bases). Trimming shortened V by 0 bases and J by 9 bases, and 14 bases separated the two germline ends. The CDR3 totals 14 residues. The germline V gene encodes CDR1 LGHDT and CDR2 YNNKEL (reference sequence). For the CDR3, the DNA is TGTGCCAGCAGCCAAGATATCGGCAGGGCAAAAGCTTTCTTT. Protein: CASSQDIGRAKAFF.

This clonotype came up many times. The chain uses TRBV6-1 and TRBJ2-2; 8 nucleotides match TRBD1. From germline, CDR1 is MNHNS and CDR2 SASEGT. The CDR3 length is 15 residues. With V trimmed by 4 bases and J by 4 bases, 5 bases remained unmatched. The DNA for the CDR3 is TGTGCCAGCAGTGTGCTACAGGGGGGCACCGGGGAGCTGTTTTTT. Translating gives CASSVLQGGTGELFF.

This clonotype was seen ten or more times. V and J are TRBV12-3 or TRBV12-4 and TRBJ2-2, with 10 bases matching TRBD1. After removal of 5 bases from V and 7 bases from J, the junction contained 7 bases not matched to a gene. CDR3 length: 15 residues. CDR3 DNA: TGTGCCAGCAGTCCAGACAGGGGGCGCGACGGGGAGCTGTTTTTT. It encodes CASSPDRGRDGELFF.

This clonotype was recorded a few times. The gene calls are TRBV19 and TRBJ2-1; D is tentatively TRBD1 or TRBD2 (5 bases each). Trimming took off 0 bases at V and 7 bases at J, with 13 bases between the two ends. Germline V gene lookup returns CDR1 LNHDA and CDR2 SQIVND (reference sequence). The CDR3 totals 15 residues. This chain's CDR3 is CASSIEGEGRNEQFF. CDR3 DNA sequence: TGTGCCAGTAGTATAGAGGGAGAGGGGAGAAATGAGCAGTTCTTC.

The sample holds many counts of this clonotype. The chain has TRBV30 and TRBJ1-2; unclear D gene. Trimming left V 3 bases short and J 2 bases short, with 4 bases between. Germline V gene lookup returns CDR1 GTSNPN and CDR2 SVGIG (reference sequence). The CDR3 has 11 amino acids. The CDR3 reads CAWSGNYGYTF. DNA for the CDR3: TGTGCCTGGAGCGGAAACTATGGCTACACCTTC.

This clonotype was counted between two and nine times. The chain is built from TRBV4-3 and TRBJ2-7, with a possible D match to TRBD2 (6 bases). The CDR3 is 15 residues long. Germline lookup yields CDR1 LGHNA and CDR2 YSLEER. V lost 1 base and J 3 bases, leaving 13 bases between the germline ends. In nucleotides, the CDR3 is TGCGCCAGCAGCCAAGGTTTTGGTAGCGGCTACGAGCAGTACTTC. Its translation is CASSQGFGSGYEQYF.

This clonotype appeared many times. This chain joins TRBV6-5 and TRBJ2-3; TRBD2 aligns across 8 bases. The CDR3 loop spans 18 amino acids. Trimming at V came to 0 bases and at J to 0 bases, leaving 8 bases not matched to a gene. CDR1 is MNHEY, CDR2 SVGAGI, per germline. The CDR3 bases are TGTGCCAGCAGTTACTCGTACGGGAGGGCCTTTAGCACAGATACGCAGTATTTT. This sequence encodes CASSYSYGRAFSTDTQYF.

The chain employs TRBV19 and TRBJ2-7; tentatively, D is TRBD1 (6 bases). The CDR3 is made up of 14 amino acids. Germline-derived CDR1 and CDR2 are LNHDA and SQIVND (reference sequence). The V and J ends lost 7 bases and 6 bases respectively, with 19 bases between them. The CDR3 DNA reads TGTGCCAGTACCCTTAAGGGAACAGGGCGCGAGCAGTACTTC. Translating it yields CASTLKGTGREQYF.

This clonotype was seen repeatedly, ten times or more. The V gene is TRBV5-6, the J gene TRBJ2-2; D gene uncertain. Germline V gene data show CDR1 as SGHDT and CDR2 as YYEEEE. This CDR3 comprises 16 residues. V was clipped by 2 bases and J by 0 bases, with 11 bases between them. CDR3 in amino acids: CASSLDPPPNTGELFF. In DNA, the CDR3 is TGTGCCAGCAGCTTAGACCCACCCCCGAACACCGGGGAGCTGTTTTTT.

The chain uses TRBV3-1 and TRBJ2-7; 7 bases align to TRBD2. The V gene's germline CDR1 is LGHDT and CDR2 YNNKEL (reference sequence). The trim removed 1 base at V and 5 bases at J, leaving 11 bases unmatched. The CDR3 extends over 16 amino acids. CDR3 loop: CASSQGGRAGTNEQYF. In DNA, the CDR3 is TGTGCCAGCAGCCAAGGAGGACGAGCGGGGACGAACGAGCAGTACTTC.

This clonotype occurred many times. This chain connects TRBV12-3 or TRBV12-4 to TRBJ2-5, with TRBD2 as a possible D gene (5 bases). Trimming shortened V by 3 bases and J by 5 bases, and 16 bases separated the two germline ends. This CDR3 has 15 residues. CDR3 sequence: CASSFSRGQDETQYF. The CDR3 DNA is TGTGCCAGCAGTTTTTCTCGGGGTCAGGATGAGACCCAGTACTTC.

Ten or more counts support this clonotype. This chain links TRBV24-1 with TRBJ1-2; tentatively, D is TRBD1 (6 bases). Germline assignment: CDR1 KGHDR and CDR2 SFDVKD. The CDR3 is 13 amino acids. Trimming cost V 2 bases and J 3 bases, with 6 bases left between them. In DNA form, the CDR3 reads TGTGCCACCAGTGATTACAGGGACTATGGCTACACCTTC. Residues: CATSDYRDYGYTF.

The table lists this clonotype with many counts. V is TRBV7-9 and J is TRBJ2-1, with D unclear. In germline, CDR1 is SEHNR, CDR2 FQNEAQ (reference sequence). V lost 1 base, J lost 6 bases, and 13 bases lay in between. The CDR3 loop spans 15 amino acids. Here the CDR3 DNA reads TGTGCCAGCAGCTTAGGGTCCTTGGGGTCCAATGAGCAGTTCTTC. It is translated as CASSLGSLGSNEQFF. Full variable domain (missing parts from reference TRBV7-9 and TRBJ2-1): DTGVSQNPRHKITKRGQNVTFRCDPISEHNRLYWYRQTLGQGPEFLTYFQNEAQLEKSRLLSDRFSAERPKGSFSTLEIQRTEQGDSAMYLCASSLGSLGSNEQFFGPGTRLTVL.

The rearrangement uses TRBV19 and TRBJ1-4; D not certain. In germline, CDR1 is LNHDA, CDR2 SQIVND (reference sequence). CDR3 length: 14 amino acids. V lost 3 bases, J lost 6 bases, and 11 bases lay in between. Here the CDR3 reads CASSMRSEDEKLFF. CDR3 coding DNA: TGTGCCAGTAGTATGAGGAGTGAAGATGAAAAACTGTTTTTT.

About this clonotype: This could be a read error, since a much larger clone is one nucleotide away. The chain recombines TRBV24-1 with TRBJ2-1, with D possibly being TRBD1 (7 bases). Per the germline V gene, CDR1 is KGHDR and CDR2 is SFDVKD. This CDR3 is built from 14 residues. Trimming took off 9 bases at V and 5 bases at J, with 16 bases between the two ends. The CDR3 DNA sequence: TGTGCCACCGAAGACAGGGAGGTGGACAATGAGCAGTTCTTC. Residues: CATEDREVDNEQFF.

This clonotype appeared many times. The rearrangement uses TRBV2 and TRBJ1-5; TRBD1 is a possible D gene (5 bases). There are 14 residues in the CDR3. CDR1 and CDR2 (germline): SNHLY, FYNNEI. V lost 6 bases, J lost 4 bases, and 13 bases lay in between. In nucleotides, the CDR3 is TGTGCCAGCAGGGGGGACGGACAAAATCAGCCCCAGCATTTT. This encodes CASRGDGQNQPQHF.